This T cell receptor (beta chain) came from a study of identical twins. General study findings and limits: Sequences that were beta out-of-frame showed weaker excess twin sharing.

TCRdb independently ran MiXCR on the 5' RACE reads; one entry per CDR3 protein. This table has about 210,000 distinct CDR3 sequences, around 10% appearing once. This clonotype has more than one count but fewer than ten. Its antigen is unknown. The TCR originated in a woman between 18 and 30 years old in good health. Sequenced input: memory (CD45RO+) T cells sorted from blood.

CDR3 amino acids: CASSPHFRSGSYNEQFF. CDR3 nucleotide sequence: TGTGCCAGCAGCCCTCACTTTCGTAGCGGCTCCTACAATGAGCAGTTCTTC. V gene TRBV11-3 combines with J gene TRBJ2-1; D is possibly TRBD2 (6 bases). Germline lookup yields CDR1 SGHNT and CDR2 YENEEA. The CDR3 runs 17 residues. V lost 5 bases and J 0 bases, leaving 17 bases between the germline ends.